One TCR beta chain is described in this entry. Its antigen remains unidentified. No base-level quality is on record; no much larger clone is a single base apart. CDR1 and CDR2, looked up from the germline V gene, are SGHNT and YENEEA. The CDR3 numbers 16 residues from cysteine through phenylalanine. Just the 48-base CDR3 DNA is kept, in frame starting at base 1. At the junction V is shortened by 1 base and J by 1 base, with 13 bases in between. The immunoSEQ Assay, a bias-controlled multiplex PCR, was used to amplify TCRbeta CDR3 regions from genomic DNA. The authors processed their data as follows. The number of nucleated cells in each sample was estimated from the amplification of reference gene primers within the assay. To quantify the absolute abundance of each unique TCRbeta CDR3 rearrangement, sequence reads were collapsed and filtered. For each sample, productive Simpson clonality was calculated as the square root of Simpson's diversity index over productive rearrangements. This is the immuneACCESS table as TCRdb keeps it, with only in-frame sequences that have V and J called. A part of the clones is gone; compared with another copy, unresolved V genes explain less than half, and the rest is unexplained. V and J calls and clone size are as listed in that table; D and trimming were resolved from the DNA. This sample gives roughly 160,000 clones in total; approximately 80% of them show up just once. The ten biggest clones cover 8% to 13% of the sample.

This specimen belongs to a study of blood T cell repertoires in COVID-19 (TCRdb year 2020). For the study in its entirety: Samples from collaborators originated in the United States, Italy and Spain and spanned both the acute and convalescent phases of COVID-19. The material from the prospective study consisted of cDNA or gDNA derived from T cells, B-cell-depleted T cells, or PBMCs. Deeply sampled blood TCRbeta repertoires from subjects exposed to, actively infected with, or recovered from COVID-19 were included in the dataset. The repertoires were made available in a free public database intended to serve as a resource for research on the immune response to SARS-CoV-2. Samples came from the ongoing ImmuneRACE study (first 160 participants) plus 1,254 subjects from 6 global collaborators. A de-identified subject ID, COVID-19 status, age in years and sex were almost always included in the sample metadata. Where available, HLA class I and class II types were obtained from metadata supplied by the sample provider rather than from assay-based typing. Study-level results and caveats: Clinical and demographic metadata were provided uncurated, with the amount varying by source and participant.

Enrolling through a virtual design, the prospective study's participants ranged in age from roughly 18 to 89 years and lived across about two dozen United States geographic areas. In the prospective study, cohorts were assigned on the basis of participant-reported clinical history obtained from a screening survey and a study questionnaire. Recovered participants in ImmuneRACE Cohort 3 were defined as having two consecutive negative NP/OP PCR tests, clearance from a healthcare professional, or resolution of symptoms. Mobile phlebotomists in the prospective study collected whole blood, serum and a nasopharyngeal or oropharyngeal swab from every participant. Participants in the prospective study had the option to provide additional blood draws and questionnaires over a 2-month period. Blood samples from the prospective study were shipped frozen or at room temperature prior to DNA extraction.

The specimen sequenced was PBMCs or T cells enriched from blood (not recorded which). The sequence joins TRBV11-3 to TRBJ2-5; TRBD1 is a weak D gene call, 5 bases matching. The receptor's source is a man aged 50 to 59 who had recovered from COVID-19. The CDR3 protein is CASSLAGTGSQETQYF. The DNA is TGTGCCAGCAGCTTAGCGGGCACAGGAAGCCAAGAGACCCAGTACTTC.